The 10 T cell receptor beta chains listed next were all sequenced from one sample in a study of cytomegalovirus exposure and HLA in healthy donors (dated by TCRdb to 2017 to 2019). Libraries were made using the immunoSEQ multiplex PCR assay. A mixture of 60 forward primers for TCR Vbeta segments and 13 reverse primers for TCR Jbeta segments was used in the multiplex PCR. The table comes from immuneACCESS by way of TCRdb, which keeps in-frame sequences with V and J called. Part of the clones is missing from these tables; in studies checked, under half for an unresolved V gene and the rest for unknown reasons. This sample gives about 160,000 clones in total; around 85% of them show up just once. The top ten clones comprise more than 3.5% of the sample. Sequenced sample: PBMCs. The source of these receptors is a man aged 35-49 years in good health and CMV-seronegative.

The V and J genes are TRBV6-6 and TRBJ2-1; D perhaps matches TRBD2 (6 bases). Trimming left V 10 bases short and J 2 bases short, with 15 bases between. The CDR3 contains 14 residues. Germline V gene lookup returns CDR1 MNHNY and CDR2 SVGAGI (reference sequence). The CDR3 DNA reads TGTGCCACCGCCGGGACTCCGCCCTACAATGAGCAGTTCTTC. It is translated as CATAGTPPYNEQFF.

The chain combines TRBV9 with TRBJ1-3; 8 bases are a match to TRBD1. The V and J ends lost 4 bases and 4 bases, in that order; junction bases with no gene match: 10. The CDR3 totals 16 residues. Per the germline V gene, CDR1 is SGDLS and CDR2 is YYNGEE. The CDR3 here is CASSPTDRAGGNTIYF. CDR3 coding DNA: TGTGCCAGCAGCCCAACGGACAGGGCGGGCGGAAACACCATATATTTT.

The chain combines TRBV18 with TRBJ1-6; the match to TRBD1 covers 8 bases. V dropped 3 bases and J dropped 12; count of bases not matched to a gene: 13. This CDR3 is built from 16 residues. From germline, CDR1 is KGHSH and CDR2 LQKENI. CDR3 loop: CASSPQESQGAEPLHF. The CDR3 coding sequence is TGTGCCAGCTCACCCCAGGAAAGTCAGGGGGCCGAACCCCTCCACTTT.

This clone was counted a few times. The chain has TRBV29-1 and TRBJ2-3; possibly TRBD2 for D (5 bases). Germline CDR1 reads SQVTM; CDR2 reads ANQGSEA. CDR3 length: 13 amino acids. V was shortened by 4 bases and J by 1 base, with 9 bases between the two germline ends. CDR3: CSVGGSGTDTQYF. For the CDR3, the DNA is TGCAGCGTTGGCGGTAGCGGCACAGATACGCAGTATTTT.

Written as DNA, the CDR3 is TGTGCCAGCAGCCCTCTAGCGGGGAAGGAGACCCAGTACTTC. This encodes CASSPLAGKETQYF. The chain combines TRBV5-5 with TRBJ2-5; 9 bases are a match to TRBD2. The J segment lost 5 bases and the V segment lost 4 bases, leaving 6 bases of the junction unmatched. This CDR3 region has 14 residues. Germline V CDR1 and CDR2: SGHKS, YYEKEE (reference sequence).

The CDR3 spells CAGQRGGSEEQYF. The CDR3 DNA reads TGTGCCGGCCAACGAGGGGGTAGTGAAGAGCAGTACTTC. The genes are TRBV28 and TRBJ2-7, with D possibly matching TRBD1 (6 bases). Trimming cost V 11 bases and J 7 bases, with 21 bases left between them. Germline loops: CDR1 MDHEN, CDR2 SYDVKM. This CDR3 comprises 13 residues.

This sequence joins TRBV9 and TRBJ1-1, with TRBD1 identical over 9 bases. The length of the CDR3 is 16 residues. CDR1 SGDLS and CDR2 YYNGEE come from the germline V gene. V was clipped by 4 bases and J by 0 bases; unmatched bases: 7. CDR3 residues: CASSSEGTGLNTEAFF. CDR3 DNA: TGTGCCAGCAGCTCAGAGGGGACAGGGTTGAACACTGAAGCTTTCTTT.

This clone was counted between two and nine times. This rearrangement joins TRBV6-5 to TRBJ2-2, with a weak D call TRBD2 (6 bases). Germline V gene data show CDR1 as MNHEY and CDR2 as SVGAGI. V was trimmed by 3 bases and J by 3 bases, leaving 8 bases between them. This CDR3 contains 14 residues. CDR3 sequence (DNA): TGTGCCAGCAGTTATTGGAGGGACACCGGGGAGCTGTTTTTT. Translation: CASSYWRDTGELFF.

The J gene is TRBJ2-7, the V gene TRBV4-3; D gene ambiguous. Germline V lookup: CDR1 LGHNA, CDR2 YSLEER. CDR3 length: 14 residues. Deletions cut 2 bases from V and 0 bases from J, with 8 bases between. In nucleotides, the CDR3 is TGCGCCAGCAGCCAATTCTCCAGCTCCTACGAGCAGTACTTC. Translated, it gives CASSQFSSSYEQYF.

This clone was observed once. CDR3 region: CASSFYRAGEQYF. The CDR3 DNA sequence: TGTGCCAGCAGTTTCTACAGGGCTGGGGAGCAGTACTTC. The rearrangement links TRBV28 to TRBJ2-7; D possibly corresponds to TRBD1 (6 bases). This CDR3 is 13 amino acids long. Trimming removed 3 bases at V and 7 bases at J, with 13 bases between. Germline V gene lookup returns CDR1 MDHEN and CDR2 SYDVKM.